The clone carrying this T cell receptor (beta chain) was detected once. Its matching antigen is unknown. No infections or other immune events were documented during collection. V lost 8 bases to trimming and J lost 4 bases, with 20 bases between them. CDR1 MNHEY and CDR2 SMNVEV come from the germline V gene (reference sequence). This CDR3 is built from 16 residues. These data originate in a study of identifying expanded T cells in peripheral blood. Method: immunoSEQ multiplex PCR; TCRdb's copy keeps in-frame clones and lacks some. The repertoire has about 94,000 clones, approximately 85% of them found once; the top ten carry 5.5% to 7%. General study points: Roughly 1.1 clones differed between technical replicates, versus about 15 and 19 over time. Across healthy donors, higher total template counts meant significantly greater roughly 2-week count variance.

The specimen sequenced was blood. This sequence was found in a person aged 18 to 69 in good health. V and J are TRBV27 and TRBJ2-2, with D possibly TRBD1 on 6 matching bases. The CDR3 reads CASVFQWQGTTGELFF. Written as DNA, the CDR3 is TGTGCCAGCGTCTTCCAGTGGCAGGGGACCACCGGGGAGCTGTTTTTT.